The 21 T cell receptor beta chains below were found in one sample sequenced in a study of shared clonotypes between healthy human individuals. Clones were read by immunoSEQ multiplex PCR, and TCRdb kept only the in-frame ones, dropping some. The sample includes about 380,000 clones, 95% to 97% of them seen just once. Source material: memory CD8+ T cells sorted from blood. Subset reported: CD45RO+ cells pooled with CCR7-negative TemRA cells. These receptors all come from a young man in good health.

V usage is TRBV2 and J usage is TRBJ1-2, with D possibly matching TRBD1 (5 bases). The CDR3 has 14 residues. The germline V gene encodes CDR1 SNHLY and CDR2 FYNNEI. V dropped 2 bases and J dropped 5 bases, with 12 bases sitting between them. The CDR3 spells CASSEREGPYGYTF. The CDR3 nucleotides read TGTGCCAGCAGTGAAAGGGAGGGACCTTATGGCTACACCTTC.

The genes are TRBV5-1 and TRBJ2-4; 7 bases are shared with TRBD2. Per the germline V gene, CDR1 is SGHRS and CDR2 is YFSETQ. V lost 0 bases and J lost 8; bases outside the gene matches: 8. This CDR3 is 15 amino acids long. The CDR3 region has the DNA TGCGCCAGCAGCTTGGCGGGAGGAGGGATAGACATTCAGTACTTC. It yields the protein CASSLAGGGIDIQYF. Together with reference TRBV5-1 and TRBJ2-4, the CDR3 gives the full variable domain: KAGVTQTPRYLIKTRGQQVTLSCSPISGHRSVSWYQQTPGQGLQFLFEYFSETQRNKGNFPGRFSGRQFSNSRSEMNVSTLELGDSALYLCASSLAGGGIDIQYFGAGTRLSVL.

This chain joins TRBV7-2 and TRBJ2-3; D is unclear. This CDR3 spans 17 amino acids. Germline-derived CDR1 and CDR2 are SGHTA and FQGNSA. V lost 5 bases and J 3 bases, leaving 21 bases between the germline ends. The CDR3 sequence: CASSLLYGRLQTDTQYF. The CDR3 coding sequence is TGTGCCAGCAGCCTTCTCTATGGGCGGCTCCAAACAGATACGCAGTATTTT.

This sequence joins TRBV4-1 and TRBJ2-3; D is unclear. This CDR3 comprises 14 residues. Deletions cut 4 bases from V and 13 bases from J, with 21 bases between. Germline CDR1 MGHRA, CDR2 YSYEKL. CDR3 nucleotide sequence: TGCGCCAGCAGCCGAATCCAGATAGGTTCAGTTAAGTATTTT. The encoded protein is CASSRIQIGSVKYF.

The V and J genes are TRBV27 and TRBJ1-2, with a weak D call TRBD1 (6 bases). Germline loops: CDR1 MNHEY, CDR2 SMNVEV (reference sequence). The CDR3 is made up of 16 amino acids. Trimming cost V 7 bases and J 5 bases, with 23 bases left between them. The DNA of the CDR3 is TGTGCCAGCACCCCGGGCCCAACAGGGATGGGGTATGGCTACACCTTC. Amino acids: CASTPGPTGMGYGYTF.

The chain uses TRBV6-6 and TRBJ1-2, with a possible D match to TRBD1 (6 bases). Germline assignment: CDR1 MNHNY and CDR2 SVGAGI (reference sequence). V shed 7 bases and J shed 2 bases, with 14 bases lying between them. The CDR3 loop spans 14 amino acids. The CDR3 bases are TGTGCCAGCATTATCGGGGGCTTGAACTATGGCTACACCTTC. As protein: CASIIGGLNYGYTF.

The chain carries TRBV19 and TRBJ2-7; a weak D match, TRBD2 (6 bases). The germline V gene encodes CDR1 LNHDA and CDR2 SQIVND (reference sequence). Trimming cost V 2 bases and J 2 bases, with 10 bases left between them. The CDR3 contains 14 residues. The chain's CDR3 is CASSIKGTPYEQYF. Written as DNA, the CDR3 is TGTGCCAGTAGTATAAAAGGGACTCCCTACGAGCAGTACTTC.

Worth noting for this clone: Different DNA sequences within this sample yield the same CDR3. V and J are TRBV9 and TRBJ2-3; TRBD2 is a possible D gene (5 bases). This CDR3 is 14 amino acids long. Trimming removed 0 bases at V and 0 bases at J, with 5 bases between. Germline V lookup: CDR1 SGDLS, CDR2 YYNGEE. The CDR3 loop is CASSVAGSTDTQYF. The CDR3 DNA sequence: TGTGCCAGCAGCGTAGCGGGAAGCACAGATACGCAGTATTTT. Drawing the rest from reference TRBV9 and TRBJ2-3, the complete variable domain is DSGVTQTPKHLITATGQRVTLRCSPRSGDLSVYWYQQSLDQGLQFLIQYYNGEERAKGNILERFSAQQFPDLHSELNLSSLELGDSALYFCASSVAGSTDTQYFGPGTRLTVL.

This chain links TRBV5-4 with TRBJ2-4; a weak D match, TRBD2 (6 bases). The CDR3 covers 15 residues. Trimming took off 0 bases at V and 1 base at J, with 8 bases between the two ends. CDR1 is SGHNT and CDR2 is YYREEE in the germline V gene (reference sequence). The CDR3: CASSLAAGAKNIQYF. CDR3 coding DNA: TGTGCCAGCAGCTTGGCGGCGGGGGCCAAAAACATTCAGTACTTC.

V is TRBV6-5 and J is TRBJ1-3; no reliable D call. V lost 5 bases to trimming and J lost 0 bases, with 11 bases between them. The CDR3 loop spans 15 amino acids. CDR1 and CDR2 (germline): MNHEY, SVGAGI. The CDR3 protein is CASSIGKASGNTIYF. CDR3 sequence (DNA): TGTGCCAGCAGTATTGGCAAGGCCTCTGGAAACACCATATATTTT.

This clone was observed a single time. This chain joins TRBV7-9 and TRBJ2-2, with 7 bases aligning to TRBD2. The CDR3 sequence is 15 residues long. Germline V gene data show CDR1 as SEHNR and CDR2 as FQNEAQ (reference sequence). The V segment lost 3 bases and the J segment 4 bases; nucleotides outside the gene matches: 5. The CDR3 nucleotides are TGTGCCAGCAGCTTTGGCGGGAGCGGCACCGGGGAGCTGTTTTTT. Amino acids: CASSFGGSGTGELFF.

V and J are TRBV7-9 and TRBJ1-1; 9 bases align to TRBD1. J lost 5 bases, V lost 5 bases, and 6 bases had no gene match. The CDR3 extends over 14 amino acids. Per germline, CDR1 SEHNR and CDR2 FQNEAQ (reference sequence). The CDR3 DNA reads TGTGCCAGCAGCGGCTGGGACAGGGCAACTGAAGCTTTCTTT. Encoded protein: CASSGWDRATEAFF.

This clone has just a few counts. The rearrangement uses TRBV14 and TRBJ1-1, with D hard to call. The CDR3 runs 12 residues. Trimming shortened V by 4 bases and J by 10 bases, and 13 bases separated the two germline ends. Looked up from germline, CDR1 is SGHDN and CDR2 is FVKESK. This chain's CDR3 is CASSPWAGGAFF. For the CDR3, the DNA is TGTGCCAGCAGCCCGTGGGCAGGCGGAGCTTTCTTT.

J is TRBJ2-3 and V is TRBV11-2; possibly TRBD2 for D (5 bases). Trimming took off 1 base at V and 2 bases at J, with 7 bases between the two ends. The CDR3 loop spans 14 amino acids. CDR1 is SGHAT, CDR2 FQNNGV, per germline. Here the CDR3 reads CASSLGGYTDTQYF. CDR3 nucleotide sequence: TGTGCCAGCAGCTTAGGAGGGTACACAGATACGCAGTATTTT.

The V and J genes are TRBV5-4 and TRBJ2-2; TRBD1 agrees at 8 bases. Germline V lookup: CDR1 SGHNT, CDR2 YYREEE (reference sequence). The CDR3 spans 15 residues. J lost 7 bases, V lost 2 bases, and 7 bases had no gene match. The DNA for the CDR3 is TGTGCCAGCAGCTTTTTTGACAGGGGAGGCGGGGAGCTGTTTTTT. Protein sequence: CASSFFDRGGGELFF.

This chain joins TRBV18 and TRBJ2-7; TRBD1 agrees at 9 bases. Germline assignment: CDR1 KGHSH and CDR2 LQKENI. V shed 6 bases, J shed 6 bases, and the junction held 6 bases outside the gene matches. The CDR3 contains 13 residues. CDR3 residues: CASSRDRVAEQYF. As DNA, the CDR3 is TGTGCCAGCTCTCGGGACAGGGTAGCCGAGCAGTACTTC.

The CDR3 bases are TGTGCCAGCAGCCTTGGGGATAACTATGGCTACACCTTC. Protein sequence: CASSLGDNYGYTF. The chain links TRBV2 to TRBJ1-2, with D unclear. The V gene's germline CDR1 is SNHLY and CDR2 FYNNEI. Trimming took off 6 bases at V and 1 base at J, with 9 bases between the two ends. The CDR3 has 13 amino acids.

The chain is built from TRBV9 and TRBJ2-1; 11 bases are a match to TRBD2. Germline V lookup: CDR1 SGDLS, CDR2 YYNGEE. The CDR3 sequence is 15 residues long. The V and J ends lost 2 bases and 7 bases, in that order; junction bases with no gene match: 5. The CDR3 sequence: CASSVSSGRLNEQFF. DNA for the CDR3: TGTGCCAGCAGCGTTTCTAGCGGGAGGCTGAATGAGCAGTTCTTC.

V gene TRBV27 combines with J gene TRBJ2-3, with TRBD1 matching 7 bases. The ends lost 3 bases at V and 5 bases at J; junction bases unmatched: 8. This CDR3 has 15 residues. Looked up from germline, CDR1 is MNHEY and CDR2 is SMNVEV (reference sequence). The chain's CDR3 is CASSLTGLPGDTQYF. As DNA, the CDR3 is TGTGCCAGCAGTTTGACAGGGCTCCCCGGAGATACGCAGTATTTT.

The chain uses TRBV5-4 and TRBJ2-7; TRBD1 or TRBD2 may be the D gene (5 bases each). Germline loops: CDR1 SGHNT, CDR2 YYREEE (reference sequence). The V gene lost 0 bases and the J gene lost 2 bases, with 9 bases spanning the gap. The CDR3 contains 14 residues. The CDR3 reads CASSLGRDPYEQYF. The CDR3 DNA sequence: TGTGCCAGCAGCTTGGGCCGGGACCCCTACGAGCAGTACTTC. Combining the CDR3 with reference TRBV5-4 and TRBJ2-7 gives the whole variable domain ETGVTQSPTHLIKTRGQQVTLRCSSQSGHNTVSWYQQALGQGPQFIFQYYREEENGRGNFPPRFSGLQFPNYSSELNVNALELDDSALYLCASSLGRDPYEQYFGPGTRLTVT.

V is TRBV6-6 and J is TRBJ1-1; D remains ambiguous. Between the trimmed V and J ends, which lost 10 bases and 10 bases, there was a span of 13 bases. The CDR3 totals 10 residues. CDR1 and CDR2 from the germline V gene are MNHNY and SVGAGI (reference sequence). The CDR3 DNA reads as TGTGCCACCCAGGATGTGTCAGCTTTCTTT. This gives the protein CATQDVSAFF.